The 14 T cell receptor beta chains below all came from one sample that was sequenced in a study of vaccination and CD4 T cells after COVID-19. The Oncomine TCR Beta short-read assay generated sequence data from the DNA of cultured CD4+ T cells. Investigators obtained genomic DNA by extraction from cultured CD4+ T cells. Using its own MiXCR run on the PCR reads, TCRdb lists one record per CDR3 protein. The top ten hold roughly an eighth of the sample, which has some 8,000 distinct CDR3 sequences, about 31% seen once. Their recognized antigens are unknown. Treatment of the sample: roughly 11-day PBMC culture with coronavirus spike peptide pools or control peptides (ViraFEST assay). Investigators obtained the unexposed donor's CD4+ T cells before the COVID-19 pandemic (2011-2018). The sequencing input was CD4+ T cells from blood, cultured in vitro. These receptors were collected from a human donor in good health.

V gene TRBV7-2 combines with J gene TRBJ2-3; D is possibly TRBD2 (6 bases). Germline loops: CDR1 SGHTA, CDR2 FQGNSA. V lost 2 bases and J 4 bases, leaving 13 bases between the germline ends. CDR3 length: 15 amino acids. The DNA for the CDR3 is TGTGCCAGCAGCTTATCCGGGAGAGGTGCAGATACGCAGTATTTT. It encodes CASSLSGRGADTQYF.

The chain couples TRBV6-2 or TRBV6-3 to TRBJ2-3; 12 bases map to TRBD2. Germline V gives CDR1 MNHEY, CDR2 SVGEGT. V dropped 5 bases and J dropped 4; count of bases not matched to a gene: 4. This CDR3 is 15 amino acids long. The CDR3, as DNA: TGTGCCAGCAGTGACAGACTAGCGGGAGCAGATACGCAGTATTTT. As protein: CASSDRLAGADTQYF.

The chain uses TRBV20-1 and TRBJ2-3; the D gene is possibly TRBD1 (5 bases). Trimming pared 6 bases from V and 6 bases from J, leaving 22 bases between. CDR3 length: 15 residues. Germline CDR1 DFQATT, CDR2 SNEGSKA (reference sequence). The CDR3 sequence: CSAQPRGSTRDTQYF. CDR3 sequence (DNA): TGCAGTGCACAGCCAAGGGGCAGCACCAGGGATACGCAGTATTTT.

The rearrangement links TRBV5-5 to TRBJ2-5, with 8 nucleotides matching TRBD1. V shed 0 bases and J 3 bases; nucleotides not matched to a gene: 1. The CDR3 sequence is 14 residues long. Germline V gene sequence: CDR1 SGHKS, CDR2 YYEKEE (reference sequence). CDR3 sequence: CASSLGTGKETQYF. CDR3 nucleotide sequence: TGTGCCAGCAGCTTGGGGACAGGGAAAGAGACCCAGTACTTC.

The J gene is TRBJ1-2, the V gene TRBV7-9; D possibly corresponds to TRBD1 (6 bases). This CDR3 has 13 residues. From germline, CDR1 is SEHNR and CDR2 FQNEAQ (reference sequence). V gave up 5 bases and J gave up 2 bases, with 9 bases separating them. The CDR3 region is CASSPDRNYGYTF. DNA for the CDR3: TGTGCCAGCAGCCCCGACAGGAACTATGGCTACACCTTC. Drawing the rest from reference TRBV7-9 and TRBJ1-2, the complete variable domain is DTGVSQNPRHKITKRGQNVTFRCDPISEHNRLYWYRQTLGQGPEFLTYFQNEAQLEKSRLLSDRFSAERPKGSFSTLEIQRTEQGDSAMYLCASSPDRNYGYTFGSGTRLTVV.

The chain joins TRBV7-3 to TRBJ1-3; the match to TRBD1 covers 7 bases. Germline V gives CDR1 SGHTA, CDR2 FQGTGA. The CDR3 covers 15 residues. J gave up 4 bases and V 4 bases, and 7 bases lay outside the gene matches. This CDR3 is CASSSGQVRGNTIYF. Here the CDR3 DNA reads TGTGCCAGCAGCTCCGGACAGGTTCGAGGAAACACCATATATTTT. The full variable domain, rest sourced from reference TRBV7-3 and TRBJ1-3, is GAGVSQTPSNKVTEKGKYVELRCDPISGHTALYWYRQSLGQGPEFLIYFQGTGAADDSGLPNDRFFAVRPEGSVSTLKIQRTERGDSAVYLCASSSGQVRGNTIYFGEGSWLTVV.

V usage is TRBV6-5 and J usage is TRBJ2-7; no definite D call. Germline-derived CDR1 and CDR2 are MNHEY and SVGAGI. The CDR3 runs 14 residues. V gave up 2 bases and J gave up 2 bases, with 10 bases separating them. This CDR3 reads CASSYVARPYEQYF. The CDR3 DNA is TGTGCCAGCAGTTACGTGGCACGACCCTACGAGCAGTACTTC.

The J gene is TRBJ2-5, the V gene TRBV24-1; 12 nucleotides agree with TRBD1. V dropped 5 bases and J dropped 5; count of bases not matched to a gene: 11. The CDR3 has 17 amino acids. Per the germline V gene, CDR1 is KGHDR and CDR2 is SFDVKD. Written as DNA, the CDR3 is TGTGCCACCAGTGCGGGGACAGGGGGCACCTGGGGGGAGACCCAGTACTTC. This sequence encodes CATSAGTGGTWGETQYF.

CDR3 sequence reads: CASTPRVVSGGANVLTF. CDR3 sequence (DNA): TGTGCCAGCACCCCCAGGGTGGTTTCGGGCGGGGCCAACGTCCTGACTTTC. J is TRBJ2-6 and V is TRBV11-1, with D maybe TRBD1 (5 bases). CDR1 is SGHAT, CDR2 FQDESV, per germline (reference sequence). CDR3 length: 17 amino acids. V lost 7 bases and J 4 bases, leaving 20 bases between the germline ends.

The chain combines TRBV6-1 with TRBJ1-6; tentative D call: TRBD1 (5 bases). V lost 6 bases to trimming and J lost 0 bases, with 21 bases between them. In germline, CDR1 is MNHNS, CDR2 SASEGT. CDR3 length equals 19 residues. The CDR3 DNA follows: TGTGCCAGCAGCAGACAGATTCCGTTCGGGAGCTCCTATAATTCACCCCTCCACTTT. Protein sequence: CASSRQIPFGSSYNSPLHF.

The chain carries TRBV20-1 and TRBJ2-1, with D tentatively TRBD1 or TRBD2 (5 bases each). The germline gives CDR1 DFQATT, CDR2 SNEGSKA (reference sequence). The CDR3 covers 13 residues. Trimming left V 5 bases short and J 6 bases short, with 14 bases between. The CDR3 sequence: CSASPGPTNEQFF. The CDR3 DNA follows: TGCAGTGCTTCCCCGGGGCCCACCAATGAGCAGTTCTTC.

This clonotype was counted only a few times. The V call is TRBV6-5, the J call TRBJ2-7, with D possibly being TRBD1 (5 bases). V lost 2 bases to trimming and J lost 3 bases, with 17 bases between them. Germline V gene data show CDR1 as MNHEY and CDR2 as SVGAGI. This CDR3 has 16 amino acids. The DNA of the CDR3 is TGTGCCAGCAGTTACGGGTTTACAGGTAGAAGCTACGAGCAGTACTTC. Amino acids: CASSYGFTGRSYEQYF.

This rearrangement joins TRBV18 to TRBJ2-5, with TRBD2 matching 8 bases. J was trimmed by 4 bases and V by 6 bases; bases with no gene match: 7. This CDR3 has 14 residues. Germline CDR1 reads KGHSH; CDR2 reads LQKENI. The CDR3 sequence: CASSLGGGPETQYF. As DNA, the CDR3 is TGTGCCAGCTCCCTCGGGGGGGGCCCAGAGACCCAGTACTTC.

In this sample, this clonotype turned up a few times. The rearrangement joins TRBV20-1 to TRBJ2-2; 8 bases line up with TRBD2. The junction had 4 bases not matched to a gene; V was cut back by 7 bases and J by 3 bases. The CDR3 totals 13 residues. Per germline, CDR1 DFQATT and CDR2 SNEGSKA (reference sequence). The CDR3 spells CSGASGYTGELFF. The DNA for the CDR3 is TGCAGTGGAGCTAGCGGGTACACCGGGGAGCTGTTTTTT.